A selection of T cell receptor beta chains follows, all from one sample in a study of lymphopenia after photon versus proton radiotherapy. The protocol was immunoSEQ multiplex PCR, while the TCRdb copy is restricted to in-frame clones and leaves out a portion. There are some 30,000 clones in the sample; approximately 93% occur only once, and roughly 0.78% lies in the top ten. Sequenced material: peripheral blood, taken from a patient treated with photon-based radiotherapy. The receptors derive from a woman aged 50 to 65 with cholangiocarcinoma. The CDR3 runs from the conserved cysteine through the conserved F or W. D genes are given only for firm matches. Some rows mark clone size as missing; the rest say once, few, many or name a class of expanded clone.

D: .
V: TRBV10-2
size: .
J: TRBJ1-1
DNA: TGCGCCAGCAGCCTGGTGGGGACCACTGAAGCTTTCTTT
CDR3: CASSLVGTTEAFF

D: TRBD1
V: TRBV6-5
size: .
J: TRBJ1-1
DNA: TGTGCCAGCCAGGGACAGGTGAACACTGAAGCTTTCTTT
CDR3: CASQGQVNTEAFF

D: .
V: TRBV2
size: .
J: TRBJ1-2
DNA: TGTGCCAGCAGTTTCCAACTCGACAGATCCTATGGCTACACCTTC
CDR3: CASSFQLDRSYGYTF

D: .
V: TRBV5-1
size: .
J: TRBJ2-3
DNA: TGCGCCAGCAGCTTTACAGATACGCAGTATTTT
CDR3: CASSFTDTQYF

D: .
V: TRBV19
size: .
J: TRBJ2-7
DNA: TGTGCCAGTAGTTGGACGTCCGGCTCCTACGAGCAGTACTTC
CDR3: CASSWTSGSYEQYF

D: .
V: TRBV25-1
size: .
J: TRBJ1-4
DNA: TGTGCCAGCAGTGAATCTCGAGGGAGGGTAAGAAGCGAAAAACTGTTTTTT
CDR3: CASSESRGRVRSEKLFF

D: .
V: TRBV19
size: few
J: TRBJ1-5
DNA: TGTGCCAGTAGTAAACTCCGGGACGGTAATCAGCCCCAGCATTTT
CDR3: CASSKLRDGNQPQHF

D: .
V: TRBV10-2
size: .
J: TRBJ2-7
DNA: TGCGCCAGCAGTGTGTCGGCCTACGAGCAGTACTTC
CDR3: CASSVSAYEQYF

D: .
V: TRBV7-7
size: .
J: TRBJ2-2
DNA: TGTGCTAGCCGGGGTTCTGGCACCGGGGAGCTGTTTTTT
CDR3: CASRGSGTGELFF

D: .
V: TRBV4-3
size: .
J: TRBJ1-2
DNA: TGCGCCAGCAGCCCCGGGTCATCTAACTATGGCTACACCTTC
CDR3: CASSPGSSNYGYTF

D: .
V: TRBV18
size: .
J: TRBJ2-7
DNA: TGTGCCAGCTCACCCGGCCAAGGGCCCTACGAGCAGTACTTC
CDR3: CASSPGQGPYEQYF

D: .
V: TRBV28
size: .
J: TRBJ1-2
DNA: TGTGCCATCGGGGGGAACTATGGCTACACCTTC
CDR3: CAIGGNYGYTF

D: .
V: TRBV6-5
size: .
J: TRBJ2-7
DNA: TGTGCCAGCAGTTACCGGGGACGGGTCTACGAGCAGTACTTC
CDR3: CASSYRGRVYEQYF

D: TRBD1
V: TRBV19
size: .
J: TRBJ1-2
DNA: TGTGCCAGTAGTTTCTCCGGACAGGGGAGAATGGGAGGCTACACCTTC
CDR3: CASSFSGQGRMGGYTF

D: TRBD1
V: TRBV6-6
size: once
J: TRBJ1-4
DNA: TGTGCCAGCAGACCTCCCGGGACAGCTAATGAAAAACTGTTTTTT
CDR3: CASRPPGTANEKLFF

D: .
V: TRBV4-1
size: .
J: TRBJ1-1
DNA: TGCGCCAGCAGCCGGGACACTGAAGCTTTCTTT
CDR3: CASSRDTEAFF

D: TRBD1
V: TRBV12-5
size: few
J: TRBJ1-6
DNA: TGTGCTAGTGGTTTGGAGGGGGCATCACAGACACCCCTCCACTTT
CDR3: CASGLEGASQTPLHF

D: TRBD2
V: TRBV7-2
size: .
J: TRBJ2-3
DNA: TGTGCCAGCAGCTTATACTTGCGGGGGACAGATACGCAGTATTTT
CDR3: CASSLYLRGTDTQYF

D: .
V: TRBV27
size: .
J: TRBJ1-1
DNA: TGTGCCAGCAGTTTTGACCCAAGGCGATCGAACACTGAAGCTTTCTTT
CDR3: CASSFDPRRSNTEAFF

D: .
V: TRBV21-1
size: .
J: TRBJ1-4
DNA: TGTGCCAGCAGCGCCCTTAATGGCAGGGGCGGTGAAAAACTGTTTTTT
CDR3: CASSALNGRGGEKLFF

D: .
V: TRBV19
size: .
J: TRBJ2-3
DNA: TGTGCCAGTAGTATTCGAATCACAGATACGCAGTATTTT
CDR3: CASSIRITDTQYF

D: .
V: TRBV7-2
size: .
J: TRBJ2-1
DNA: TGTGCCAGCAGCTACGCCAGGGTTGGGCAGTTCTTC
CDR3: CASSYARVGQFF

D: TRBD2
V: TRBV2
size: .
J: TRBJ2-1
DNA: TGTGCCAGCACCGTAGGGGCGGGGGGCTACAATGAGCAGTTCTTC
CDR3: CASTVGAGGYNEQFF

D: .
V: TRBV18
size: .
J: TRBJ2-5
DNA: TGTGCCAGCTCACCGAGGGGACAAGAGACCCAGTACTTC
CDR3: CASSPRGQETQYF

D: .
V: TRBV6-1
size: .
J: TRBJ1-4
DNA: TGTGCCAGCTTTTCGGGGGAGGCAGGACGTGAAAAACTGTTTTTT
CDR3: CASFSGEAGREKLFF

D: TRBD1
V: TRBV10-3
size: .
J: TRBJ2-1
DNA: TGTGCCATCACCGAGGGGGCGTCGGGGCGCCGCAATGAGCAGTTCTTC
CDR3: CAITEGASGRRNEQFF

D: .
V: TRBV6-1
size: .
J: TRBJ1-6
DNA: TGTGCCAGCAGTGCTCTTTGGCTGCTGGGGGGTTCACCCCTCCACTTT
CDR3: CASSALWLLGGSPLHF

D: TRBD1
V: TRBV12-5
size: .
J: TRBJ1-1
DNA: TGTGCTAGTGGTTTGATCGGGGGACAGGGGAGGACTGAAGCTTTCTTT
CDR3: CASGLIGGQGRTEAFF